A single sample gave rise to the 30 T cell receptor beta chains below, sequenced in a study of blood T cell repertoires in COVID-19. Data came from immunoSEQ multiplex PCR; TCRdb stores just in-frame clones and leaves some out. Of about 200,000 clones detected, 86% appear once; the ten largest clones hold 0.75% to 0.95%. The sample taken for sequencing was peripheral blood. All receptors derive from a woman between 65 and 79 years old with acute or convalescent COVID-19.

The chain joins TRBV18 to TRBJ1-4; D is perhaps TRBD1 (5 bases). The CDR3 covers 15 residues. The V and J ends lost 2 bases and 7 bases respectively, with 14 bases between them. Germline V CDR1 and CDR2: KGHSH, LQKENI. This CDR3 reads CASSPIGGDSEKLFF. The CDR3 nucleotides are TGTGCCAGCTCACCAATTGGAGGGGATTCTGAAAAACTGTTTTTT.

The chain has TRBV7-2 and TRBJ2-3; a possible D gene is TRBD2 (6 bases). This CDR3 is built from 15 residues. Trimming shortened V by 3 bases and J by 4 bases, and 14 bases separated the two germline ends. From germline, CDR1 is SGHTA and CDR2 FQGNSA. This chain's CDR3 is CASSLTGTGSDTQYF. The CDR3 DNA is TGTGCCAGCAGCTTGACCGGGACTGGATCAGATACGCAGTATTTT.

The chain employs TRBV3-1 (or the pseudogene TRBV3-2) and TRBJ2-3; D might be TRBD2 (6 bases). Germline V gene data show CDR1 as LGHDT and CDR2 as YNNKEL (reference sequence). The CDR3 is 15 residues long. V was shortened by 3 bases and J by 1 base, with 11 bases between the two germline ends. The CDR3 sequence: CASSQWGGGTDTQYF. DNA for the CDR3: TGTGCCAGCAGCCAGTGGGGCGGGGGCACAGATACGCAGTATTTT.

The rearrangement joins TRBV12-3 or TRBV12-4 to TRBJ1-5; D unresolved. V lost 2 bases to trimming and J lost 6 bases, with 8 bases between them. The CDR3 has 13 residues. CDR3 in DNA: TGTGCCAGCAGTTTAACTAAACCTCAGCCCCAGCATTTT. Encoded protein: CASSLTKPQPQHF.

This clone has just a few counts. This rearrangement joins TRBV10-2 to TRBJ1-6; no clear D. The CDR3 covers 15 residues. The ends were cut back, 3 bases at V and 10 bases at J, with 16 bases in the middle. Germline V gene lookup returns CDR1 WSHSY and CDR2 SAAADI. CDR3 residues: CASSEGGILGSPLHF. The CDR3 coding sequence is TGCGCCAGCAGTGAAGGAGGGATTTTAGGCTCACCCCTCCACTTT.

This rearrangement joins TRBV11-2 to TRBJ2-7; 7 positions match TRBD1. The trim removed 3 bases at V and 6 bases at J, leaving 2 bases unmatched. The CDR3 runs 12 residues. Germline V gives CDR1 SGHAT, CDR2 FQNNGV. In nucleotides, the CDR3 is TGTGCCAGCAGCTTCGACAGGGCCGAGCAGTACTTC. It is translated as CASSFDRAEQYF.

This chain connects TRBV7-6 to TRBJ2-1; 13 bases fit TRBD2. The CDR3 has 17 residues. Losses at the gene ends were 4 bases for V and 9 bases for J; bases not matched to a gene: 12. Germline CDR1 is SGHVS and CDR2 is FNYEAQ. CDR3 sequence (DNA): TGTGCCAGCAGCTCCCGGACTAGCGGGGGTCGGACACGTGAGCAGTTCTTC. This sequence encodes CASSSRTSGGRTREQFF.

The chain carries TRBV3-1 (or the pseudogene TRBV3-2) and TRBJ1-2; no reliable D call. The CDR3 runs to 14 residues. Germline V CDR1 and CDR2: LGHDT, YNNKEL (reference sequence). V lost 1 base, J lost 3 bases, and 9 bases lay in between. The CDR3 coding sequence is TGTGCCAGCAGCCAAGTAAGAGAATACTATGGCTACACCTTC. Translated, it gives CASSQVREYYGYTF.

This clone was seen only a few times. The chain employs TRBV28 and TRBJ2-2; a possible D gene is TRBD2 (5 bases). Germline V lookup: CDR1 MDHEN, CDR2 SYDVKM. The CDR3 covers 13 residues. Trimming stripped 6 bases from V and 6 bases from J, with 11 bases between. The CDR3 coding sequence is TGTGCCAGCAGATACCGGCGGGCCGGGGAGCTGTTTTTT. Translated: CASRYRRAGELFF. The full variable domain, rest sourced from reference TRBV28 and TRBJ2-2, is DVKVTQSSRYLVKRTGEKVFLECVQDMDHENMFWYRQDPGLGLRLIYFSYDVKMKEKGDIPEGYSVSREKKERFSLILESASTNQTSMYLCASRYRRAGELFFGEGSRLTVL.

The CDR3 is CASISSAGTSSSGDTQYF. Written as DNA, the CDR3 is TGTGCCAGCATTTCTTCCGCCGGGACTAGCTCCAGCGGAGATACGCAGTATTTT. The chain uses TRBV21-1 and TRBJ2-3; TRBD2 is the table's D call, not checked against the DNA. TRBV21-1 is deemed a pseudogene. This CDR3 spans 18 amino acids.

The V gene is TRBV2, the J gene TRBJ1-5; 7 nucleotides agree with TRBD1. The CDR3 is 14 amino acids. Germline V gene sequence: CDR1 SNHLY, CDR2 FYNNEI. The junction had 9 bases not matched to a gene; V was cut back by 8 bases and J by 5 bases. CDR3 sequence (DNA): TGTGCCAGCGGGCTGGCAGGGGGGTATCAGCCCCAGCATTTT. Its translation is CASGLAGGYQPQHF.

The genes are TRBV18 and TRBJ2-1; D perhaps matches TRBD1 (5 bases). The germline V gene has CDR1 KGHSH and CDR2 LQKENI. The CDR3 contains 14 residues. The V and J ends lost 2 bases and 4 bases respectively, with 9 bases between them. This chain's CDR3 is CASSPTREYNEQFF. The CDR3 DNA reads TGTGCCAGCTCACCAACCAGGGAATACAATGAGCAGTTCTTC.

This chain links TRBV11-3 with TRBJ2-7; no firm D call. The germline V and J ends were trimmed by 6 bases and 2 bases, with 14 bases remaining between them. The V gene's germline CDR1 is SGHNT and CDR2 YENEEA. This CDR3 has 14 residues. The DNA of the CDR3 is TGTGCCAGCAGTCCCTCCAGTATCCCCTACGAGCAGTACTTC. It codes for CASSPSSIPYEQYF.

V and J are TRBV5-1 and TRBJ1-6; 7 positions match TRBD1. The CDR3 contains 16 residues. V gave up 4 bases and J gave up 10 bases; unmatched junction bases: 14. Germline V gives CDR1 SGHRS, CDR2 YFSETQ. The CDR3 loop reads CASSHRDSFSGSPLHF. The CDR3 nucleotides are TGCGCCAGCAGCCACCGGGACAGCTTCTCTGGGTCACCCCTCCACTTT.

This sequence joins TRBV19 and TRBJ1-2, with no clear D. This CDR3 has 16 residues. Germline-derived CDR1 and CDR2 are LNHDA and SQIVND (reference sequence). Trimming stripped 6 bases from V and 2 bases from J, with 19 bases between. The CDR3 nucleotides read TGTGCCAGTAGCCCGGAGCAGCCCCTACAAAACTATGGCTACACCTTC. As protein: CASSPEQPLQNYGYTF.

The V gene is TRBV10-1, the J gene TRBJ2-1; 8 bases align to TRBD1. This CDR3 is 13 amino acids long. Germline lookup yields CDR1 WNHNN and CDR2 SYGVQD (reference sequence). Unmatched junction bases numbered 2, after V lost 8 bases and J lost 2 bases. In DNA form, the CDR3 reads TGCGCCAGCGGACAGGGACCCTACAATGAGCAGTTCTTC. Its protein product is CASGQGPYNEQFF.

The rearrangement joins TRBV21-1 to TRBJ2-7; the table gives TRBD2 as D, unverified against the DNA. TRBV21-1 is flagged as a pseudogene. The length of the CDR3 is 17 residues. CDR3 sequence reads: CASSFRQRRRSSYEQYF. CDR3 bases: TGTGCCAGCAGCTTCCGACAACGGAGGAGGTCCTCCTACGAGCAGTACTTC.

This clone was found once. The rearrangement links TRBV6-5 to TRBJ1-1; D not resolved. With 0 bases removed from V and 1 base from J, the gap between germline ends came to 12 bases. The V gene's germline CDR1 is MNHEY and CDR2 SVGAGI. CDR3 length: 16 amino acids. The CDR3 bases are TGTGCCAGCAGTTACTCTGGAGGCAGCTCGAACACTGAAGCTTTCTTT. It is translated as CASSYSGGSSNTEAFF.

V gene TRBV11-2 combines with J gene TRBJ2-3; tentatively, D is TRBD1 (5 bases). This CDR3 is 14 amino acids long. The V and J ends lost 6 bases and 4 bases respectively, with 14 bases between them. Germline V gives CDR1 SGHAT, CDR2 FQNNGV. CDR3 region: CASSNRAGSDTQYF. The CDR3 DNA is TGTGCCAGCAGTAACCGCGCAGGGTCAGATACGCAGTATTTT.

The sample holds a few counts of this clone. This sequence joins TRBV2 and TRBJ1-5; D call uncertain. There are 14 residues in the CDR3. V was shortened by 3 bases and J by 3 bases, with 9 bases between the two germline ends. Germline CDR1 SNHLY, CDR2 FYNNEI. DNA of the CDR3: TGTGCCAGCAGTGACAGAAATTTCAATCAGCCCCAGCATTTT. Translation gives CASSDRNFNQPQHF.

V usage is TRBV29-1 and J usage is TRBJ2-2; no firm D call. Trimming removed 4 bases from V and 2 bases from J, with 11 bases in between. Germline CDR1 and CDR2: SQVTM and ANQGSEA. This CDR3 comprises 14 residues. The CDR3 loop is CSVAQKYNTGELFF. The CDR3 DNA sequence: TGCAGCGTTGCCCAGAAGTATAACACCGGGGAGCTGTTTTTT.

The chain recombines TRBV4-2 with TRBJ2-1; 10 nucleotides match TRBD2. Germline values: CDR1 LGHNA, CDR2 YNFKEQ. The CDR3 runs to 15 residues. J lost 5 bases, V lost 1 base, and 2 bases had no gene match. CDR3 bases: TGTGCCAGCAGCCAAGCTAGCGGGGGAAACAATGAGCAGTTCTTC. This translates into CASSQASGGNNEQFF.

The chain joins TRBV4-1 to TRBJ2-1; TRBD1 might be the D (5 bases). The germline V and J ends were trimmed by 4 bases and 3 bases, with 10 bases remaining between them. This CDR3 is built from 14 residues. Germline values: CDR1 MGHRA, CDR2 YSYEKL. For the CDR3, the DNA is TGCGCCAGCAGCCCCAGGGTTGTCTACAATGAGCAGTTCTTC. Amino acid sequence: CASSPRVVYNEQFF.

This chain uses TRBV28 with TRBJ1-6, with TRBD1 identical over 9 bases. V shed 5 bases and J 5 bases; nucleotides not matched to a gene: 4. Germline V lookup: CDR1 MDHEN, CDR2 SYDVKM. The CDR3 consists of 15 residues. For the CDR3, the DNA is TGTGCCAGCAGTCTCCGGGACAGGGATAATTCACCCCTCCACTTT. Its protein is CASSLRDRDNSPLHF.

This clone was seen just once. The chain carries TRBV14 and TRBJ2-2; D ambiguous. The V gene's germline CDR1 is SGHDN and CDR2 FVKESK. V lost 5 bases to trimming and J lost 0 bases, with 13 bases between them. The CDR3 runs 16 residues. CDR3 DNA: TGTGCCAGCAGCTTCCTTGGCACAGCGAACACCGGGGAGCTGTTTTTT. It encodes CASSFLGTANTGELFF. Drawing the rest from reference TRBV14 and TRBJ2-2, the complete variable domain is EAGVTQFPSHSVIEKGQTVTLRCDPISGHDNLYWYRRVMGKEIKFLLHFVKESKQDESGMPNNRFLAERTGGTYSTLKVQPAELEDSGVYFCASSFLGTANTGELFFGEGSRLTVL.

The V gene is TRBV20-1, the J gene TRBJ1-2; D is unclear. The V gene lost 3 bases and the J gene lost 2 bases, with 13 bases spanning the gap. The germline V gene has CDR1 DFQATT and CDR2 SNEGSKA (reference sequence). The CDR3 sequence is 14 residues long. The CDR3 region is CSASLGRSNYGYTF. The CDR3 DNA is TGCAGTGCTAGTCTCGGCAGGTCGAACTATGGCTACACCTTC.

This clone was recorded a few times. The chain is built from TRBV18 and TRBJ1-3, with TRBD1 matching 11 bases. J was trimmed by 8 bases and V by 2 bases; bases with no gene match: 2. Germline V gene lookup returns CDR1 KGHSH and CDR2 LQKENI. This CDR3 is built from 14 residues. The CDR3 here is CASSPLGQGDTIYF. The CDR3 DNA reads TGTGCCAGCTCACCATTGGGACAGGGGGACACCATATATTTT.

The chain employs TRBV19 and TRBJ1-5; a weak D match, TRBD1 (6 bases). CDR1 and CDR2 (germline): LNHDA, SQIVND (reference sequence). CDR3 length equals 15 residues. Trimming took off 2 bases at V and 7 bases at J, with 15 bases between the two ends. CDR3 nucleotides: TGTGCCAGTAGTATACGGGGGGCAGGGAACCAGCCCCAGCATTTT. Amino acid sequence: CASSIRGAGNQPQHF.

J is TRBJ1-2 and V is TRBV28, with D possibly TRBD1 on 6 matching bases. Trimming cost V 1 base and J 7 bases, with 13 bases left between them. This CDR3 is built from 14 residues. Germline values: CDR1 MDHEN, CDR2 SYDVKM. CDR3 nucleotide sequence: TGTGCCAGCAGTTTATTACAACAGGGTAGTGGCTACACCTTC. It encodes CASSLLQQGSGYTF.

V usage is TRBV10-3 and J usage is TRBJ2-5; D unclear. Trimming took off 4 bases at V and 2 bases at J, with 5 bases between the two ends. CDR3 length equals 12 residues. Germline V gives CDR1 ENHRY, CDR2 SYGVKD. The CDR3 DNA reads as TGTGCCATCAGTGGAGCTCAAGAGACCCAGTACTTC. Residues: CAISGAQETQYF.